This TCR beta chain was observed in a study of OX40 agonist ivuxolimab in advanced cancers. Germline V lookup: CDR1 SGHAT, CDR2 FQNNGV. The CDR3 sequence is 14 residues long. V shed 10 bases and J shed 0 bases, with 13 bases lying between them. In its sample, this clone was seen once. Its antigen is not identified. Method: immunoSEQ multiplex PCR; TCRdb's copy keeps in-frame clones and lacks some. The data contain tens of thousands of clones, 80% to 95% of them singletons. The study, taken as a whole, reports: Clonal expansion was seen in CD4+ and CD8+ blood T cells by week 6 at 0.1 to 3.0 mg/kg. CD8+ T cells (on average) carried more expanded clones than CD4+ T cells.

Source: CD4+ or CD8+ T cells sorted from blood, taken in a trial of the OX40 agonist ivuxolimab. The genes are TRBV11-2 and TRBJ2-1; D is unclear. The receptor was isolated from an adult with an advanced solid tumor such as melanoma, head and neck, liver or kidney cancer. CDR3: CANLTLSSYNEQFF. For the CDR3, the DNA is TGTGCCAACTTAACCCTCAGCTCCTACAATGAGCAGTTCTTC.